This TCR beta chain was recovered during a study of shared clonotypes between healthy human individuals. Broader study findings: The sole specimen, blood, was sampled, and tissue repertoires likely differ.

Naive CD8 cells comprised CD45RO-negative, CCR7-positively selected cells, excluding terminally differentiated effector memory CD45RA+ cells. About this clone: Its antigen is unidentified.

CDR3 length: 15 amino acids. The ends were cut back, 2 bases at V and 0 bases at J, with 11 bases in the middle. Germline lookup yields CDR1 GTSNPN and CDR2 SVGIG (reference sequence). Data came from immunoSEQ multiplex PCR; TCRdb stores just in-frame clones and leaves some out. The sample holds some 600,000 clones, 90% to 97% seen once. Sequencing was done on a sample of naive CD8+ T cells sorted from blood. This clonotype originated in a woman aged 25 to 39 in good health. The chain has TRBV30 and TRBJ1-5; D might be TRBD1 (5 bases). Written as DNA, the CDR3 is TGTGCCTGGAGTCCCGGGGACGGTAGCAATCAGCCCCAGCATTTT. This sequence encodes CAWSPGDGSNQPQHF.